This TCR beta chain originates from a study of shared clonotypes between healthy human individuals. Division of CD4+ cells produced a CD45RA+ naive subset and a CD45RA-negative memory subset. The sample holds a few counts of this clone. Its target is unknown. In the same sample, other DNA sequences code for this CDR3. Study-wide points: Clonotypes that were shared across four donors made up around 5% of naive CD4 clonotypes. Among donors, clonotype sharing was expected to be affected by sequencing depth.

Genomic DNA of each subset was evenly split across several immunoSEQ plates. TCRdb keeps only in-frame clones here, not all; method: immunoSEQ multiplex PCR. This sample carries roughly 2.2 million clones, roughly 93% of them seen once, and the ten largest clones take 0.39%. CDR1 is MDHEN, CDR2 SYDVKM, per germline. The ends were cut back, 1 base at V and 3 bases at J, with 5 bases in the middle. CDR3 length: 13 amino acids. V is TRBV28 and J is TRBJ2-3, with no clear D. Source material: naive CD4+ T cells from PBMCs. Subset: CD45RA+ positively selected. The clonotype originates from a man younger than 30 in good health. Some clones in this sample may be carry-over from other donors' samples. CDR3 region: CASSLSGTDTQYF. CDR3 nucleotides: TGTGCCAGCAGTTTATCCGGGACAGATACGCAGTATTTT.